This is a list of T cell receptor beta chains from one sample in a study of cytomegalovirus exposure and HLA in healthy donors. Produced via immunoSEQ multiplex PCR; TCRdb's table is partial and in-frame only. The sample carries about 110,000 clones, roughly 73% recorded once. Sequenced input: PBMCs. The receptors here all came from a man aged 35 to 55 in good health and CMV-seronegative. Each CDR3 is given with its conserved first and last residue. D genes are given only for firm matches. Some rows have no size entry. The others give once, few or many, or a class for an expanded clone.

v_call: TRBV18
j_call: TRBJ2-7
d_call: TRBD1
clone_size: few
cdr3_aa: CASSPPAPGGSYEQYF
cdr3_nt: TGTGCCAGCTCACCACCCGCTCCAGGGGGCTCCTACGAGCAGTACTTC

v_call: TRBV5-1
j_call: TRBJ2-3
d_call: TRBD2
clone_size: NA
cdr3_aa: CASSSGLAGGPAQYF
cdr3_nt: TGCGCCAGCAGCTCGGGACTAGCGGGGGGCCCGGCGCAGTATTTT

v_call: TRBV18
j_call: TRBJ2-7
d_call: TRBD2
clone_size: NA
cdr3_aa: CASSPASGNSGGTGGPYEQYF
cdr3_nt: TGTGCCAGCTCACCAGCCTCAGGGAATAGCGGGGGAACCGGGGGCCCCTACGAGCAGTACTTC

v_call: TRBV2
j_call: TRBJ2-1
d_call: TRBD1
clone_size: NA
cdr3_aa: CASSEPGGYEQFF
cdr3_nt: TGTGCCAGCAGTGAACCAGGGGGCTATGAGCAGTTCTTC

v_call: TRBV7-7
j_call: TRBJ2-2
d_call: NA
clone_size: NA
cdr3_aa: CASSLDTYTGELFF
cdr3_nt: TGTGCCAGCAGCCTGGACACGTACACCGGGGAGCTGTTTTTT

v_call: TRBV5-6
j_call: TRBJ2-5
d_call: TRBD2
clone_size: NA
cdr3_aa: CASSLGTSEETQYF
cdr3_nt: TGTGCCAGCAGCCTCGGGACTAGCGAGGAGACCCAGTACTTC

v_call: TRBV6-1
j_call: TRBJ1-2
d_call: NA
clone_size: NA
cdr3_aa: CASSEGGQITYGYTF
cdr3_nt: TGTGCCAGCAGTGAAGGGGGGCAGATCACCTATGGCTACACCTTC

v_call: TRBV11-2
j_call: TRBJ2-1
d_call: TRBD2
clone_size: few
cdr3_aa: CASSYLGLAGDNEQFF
cdr3_nt: TGTGCCAGCAGCTATCTCGGACTAGCGGGGGACAATGAGCAGTTCTTC

v_call: TRBV5-1
j_call: TRBJ2-7
d_call: TRBD1
clone_size: NA
cdr3_aa: CASRTGTGSSEQYF
cdr3_nt: TGCGCCAGCAGAACCGGGACAGGGTCTTCTGAGCAGTACTTC

v_call: TRBV5-6
j_call: TRBJ2-1
d_call: TRBD1
clone_size: NA
cdr3_aa: CASSLGQGGYREQFF
cdr3_nt: TGTGCCAGCAGCCTTGGACAGGGCGGATACCGGGAGCAGTTCTTC

v_call: TRBV7-2
j_call: TRBJ2-2
d_call: TRBD1
clone_size: NA
cdr3_aa: CASSLNSAQGAGELFF
cdr3_nt: TGTGCCAGCAGCTTAAATTCGGCGCAGGGGGCCGGGGAGCTGTTTTTT

v_call: TRBV7-6
j_call: TRBJ2-2
d_call: TRBD1
clone_size: NA
cdr3_aa: CASSLRTGGNTGELFF
cdr3_nt: TGTGCCAGCAGCCTGAGGACAGGGGGGAACACCGGGGAGCTGTTTTTT

v_call: TRBV12-5
j_call: TRBJ2-3
d_call: TRBD2
clone_size: NA
cdr3_aa: CASGFAGGEDTQYF
cdr3_nt: TGTGCTAGTGGTTTCGCGGGGGGGGAAGATACGCAGTATTTT

v_call: TRBV2
j_call: TRBJ2-5
d_call: NA
clone_size: NA
cdr3_aa: CASSDPGGKETQYF
cdr3_nt: TGTGCCAGCAGTGACCCTGGGGGGAAAGAGACCCAGTACTTC

v_call: TRBV7-3
j_call: TRBJ2-3
d_call: TRBD2
clone_size: NA
cdr3_aa: CASSLGLATDTQYF
cdr3_nt: TGTGCCAGCAGCCTCGGACTAGCCACAGATACGCAGTATTTT

v_call: TRBV7-2
j_call: TRBJ1-2
d_call: NA
clone_size: NA
cdr3_aa: CASSLVTGSNYGYTF
cdr3_nt: TGTGCCAGCAGCTTAGTTACAGGCTCTAACTATGGCTACACCTTC

v_call: TRBV2
j_call: TRBJ2-5
d_call: NA
clone_size: NA
cdr3_aa: CASSISGRQGTQYF
cdr3_nt: TGTGCCAGCAGCATCAGCGGGCGGCAGGGGACCCAGTACTTC

v_call: TRBV7-3
j_call: TRBJ2-5
d_call: NA
clone_size: NA
cdr3_aa: CASSQTGLAGTSQETQYF
cdr3_nt: TGTGCCAGCAGCCAAACCGGACTGGCGGGGACCAGCCAAGAGACCCAGTACTTC

v_call: TRBV11-2
j_call: TRBJ1-2
d_call: NA
clone_size: NA
cdr3_aa: CASSLGGQGGYTF
cdr3_nt: TGTGCCAGCAGCTTAGGCGGCCAGGGTGGCTACACCTTC

v_call: TRBV5-1
j_call: TRBJ1-6
d_call: TRBD1
clone_size: NA
cdr3_aa: CASSSTSRQGGSPLHF
cdr3_nt: TGCGCCAGCAGCTCAACCTCCCGACAGGGAGGTTCACCCCTCCACTTT

v_call: TRBV27
j_call: TRBJ2-1
d_call: NA
clone_size: NA
cdr3_aa: CASSPRGDNEQFF
cdr3_nt: TGTGCCAGCAGTCCCAGGGGGGACAATGAGCAGTTCTTC

v_call: TRBV6-1
j_call: TRBJ1-6
d_call: NA
clone_size: NA
cdr3_aa: CASIELTSHNSPLHF
cdr3_nt: TGTGCCAGCATCGAATTAACCAGTCATAATTCACCCCTCCACTTT

v_call: TRBV7-9
j_call: TRBJ2-7
d_call: TRBD2
clone_size: NA
cdr3_aa: CASSPMGLAGYLQYF
cdr3_nt: TGTGCCAGCAGCCCCATGGGACTAGCGGGGTACTTACAGTACTTC

v_call: TRBV7-6
j_call: TRBJ2-2
d_call: NA
clone_size: few
cdr3_aa: CASSLRAYTGELFF
cdr3_nt: TGTGCCAGCAGCTTAAGAGCTTACACCGGGGAGCTGTTTTTT

v_call: TRBV5-1
j_call: TRBJ2-7
d_call: NA
clone_size: NA
cdr3_aa: CASGPPDSSNEQYF
cdr3_nt: TGCGCCAGCGGCCCGCCGGACAGCTCCAACGAGCAGTACTTC

v_call: TRBV27
j_call: TRBJ2-2
d_call: TRBD1
clone_size: NA
cdr3_aa: CASSPLDRGRGELFF
cdr3_nt: TGTGCCAGCAGTCCACTCGACAGGGGAAGGGGGGAGCTGTTTTTT

v_call: TRBV5-1
j_call: TRBJ2-1
d_call: NA
clone_size: NA
cdr3_aa: CASSLGGHEQFF
cdr3_nt: TGCGCCAGCAGCTTGGGGGGCCATGAGCAGTTCTTC

v_call: TRBV2
j_call: TRBJ2-5
d_call: TRBD2
clone_size: NA
cdr3_aa: CASSAERGSQETQYF
cdr3_nt: TGTGCCAGCAGTGCGGAGCGGGGGAGCCAAGAGACCCAGTACTTC

v_call: TRBV6-1
j_call: TRBJ1-2
d_call: TRBD1
clone_size: NA
cdr3_aa: CASSEDRGGYGYTF
cdr3_nt: TGTGCCAGCAGTGAGGACAGGGGTGGCTATGGCTACACCTTC

v_call: TRBV4-1
j_call: TRBJ1-2
d_call: NA
clone_size: NA
cdr3_aa: CASSRSPTDGYTF
cdr3_nt: TGCGCCAGCAGTCGATCACCGACAGATGGCTACACCTTC

v_call: TRBV10-3
j_call: TRBJ1-5
d_call: NA
clone_size: few
cdr3_aa: CAISTDLGNQPQHF
cdr3_nt: TGTGCCATCAGTACCGACTTGGGCAATCAGCCCCAGCATTTT

v_call: TRBV2
j_call: TRBJ2-7
d_call: NA
clone_size: NA
cdr3_aa: CASSGQRATSSTDF
cdr3_nt: TGTGCCAGCAGTGGGCAGAGGGCGACCTCGTCCACGGACTTC

v_call: TRBV19
j_call: TRBJ1-6
d_call: TRBD1
clone_size: once
cdr3_aa: CASSPSGQGSSPLHF
cdr3_nt: TGTGCCAGTAGTCCCTCAGGACAGGGCAGTTCACCCCTCCACTTT

v_call: TRBV14
j_call: TRBJ2-3
d_call: NA
clone_size: few
cdr3_aa: CASSPDLRAGTQYF
cdr3_nt: TGTGCCAGCAGCCCTGATTTGAGGGCTGGTACGCAGTATTTT

v_call: TRBV5-1
j_call: TRBJ2-7
d_call: TRBD2
clone_size: NA
cdr3_aa: CASSLKGGGDYEQYF
cdr3_nt: TGCGCCAGCAGCTTGAAAGGCGGGGGGGACTACGAGCAGTACTTC

v_call: TRBV5-1
j_call: TRBJ2-2
d_call: TRBD2
clone_size: NA
cdr3_aa: CASSSRTSGPNTGELFF
cdr3_nt: TGCGCCAGCAGCTCACGGACTAGCGGACCGAACACCGGGGAGCTGTTTTTT

v_call: TRBV10-1
j_call: TRBJ2-1
d_call: TRBD1
clone_size: NA
cdr3_aa: CASSLTGDKGNEQFF
cdr3_nt: TGCGCCAGCAGCCTAACAGGGGACAAGGGCAATGAGCAGTTCTTC

v_call: TRBV2
j_call: TRBJ2-5
d_call: TRBD1
clone_size: NA
cdr3_aa: CASGQDLGETQYF
cdr3_nt: TGTGCCAGCGGACAGGACCTAGGAGAGACCCAGTACTTC

v_call: TRBV6-1
j_call: TRBJ2-7
d_call: TRBD2
clone_size: NA
cdr3_aa: CASRELAGGPPDEQYF
cdr3_nt: TGTGCCAGCAGAGAATTAGCGGGGGGCCCACCGGACGAGCAGTACTTC

v_call: TRBV18
j_call: TRBJ2-2
d_call: TRBD2
clone_size: NA
cdr3_aa: CASSPRTGGNTGELFF
cdr3_nt: TGTGCCAGCTCACCACGAACGGGGGGGAACACCGGGGAGCTGTTTTTT

v_call: TRBV19
j_call: TRBJ1-1
d_call: NA
clone_size: NA
cdr3_aa: CASSMGRWNTEAFF
cdr3_nt: TGTGCCAGTAGTATGGGCAGATGGAACACTGAAGCTTTCTTT

v_call: TRBV23-1
j_call: TRBJ2-3
d_call: NA
clone_size: once
cdr3_aa: CASHPMRAREGDTQYF
cdr3_nt: TGCGCCAGCCACCCCATGAGGGCAAGGGAAGGAGATACGCAGTATTTT

v_call: TRBV18
j_call: TRBJ1-1
d_call: NA
clone_size: NA
cdr3_aa: CASSPIGAGGGNTEAFF
cdr3_nt: TGTGCCAGCTCACCGATCGGGGCCGGGGGAGGGAACACTGAAGCTTTCTTT

v_call: TRBV28
j_call: TRBJ2-7
d_call: TRBD1
clone_size: NA
cdr3_aa: CASRGQGPGEQYF
cdr3_nt: TGTGCCAGCAGGGGACAGGGTCCTGGCGAGCAGTACTTC

v_call: TRBV5-1
j_call: TRBJ2-5
d_call: NA
clone_size: NA
cdr3_aa: CASSYAPGTKETQYF
cdr3_nt: TGCGCCAGCAGCTACGCACCCGGGACAAAAGAGACCCAGTACTTC

v_call: TRBV5-1
j_call: TRBJ1-2
d_call: TRBD1
clone_size: NA
cdr3_aa: CASSHPGQGRANYGYTF
cdr3_nt: TGCGCCAGCAGCCACCCGGGACAGGGTCGGGCTAACTATGGCTACACCTTC

v_call: TRBV5-1
j_call: TRBJ1-1
d_call: TRBD1
clone_size: NA
cdr3_aa: CASSLAAGGRENTEAFF
cdr3_nt: TGCGCCAGCAGCTTGGCCGCAGGGGGGCGAGAGAACACTGAAGCTTTCTTT